This T cell receptor (beta chain) was found in a study of metastatic and nonmetastatic thyroid tumors. Across the whole study: From malignant and benign thyroid patients, repertoires in blood and in tumor or nodule tissue were compared. Points from the study as a whole: It was reportedly found that TCR beta diversity was significantly higher in malignant thyroid tumors than in benign nodules, a difference seen in both blood and tumor samples.

Prior to thyroid surgery, none of the patients had received any treatment. Germline CDR1 and CDR2: MNHNS and SASEGT. V shed 7 bases and J 7 bases; nucleotides not matched to a gene: 9. The CDR3 sequence is 14 residues long. Original analysis: Clinicopathological groups differed in CDR3, with these differences serving to build a distant-metastasis classifier for papillary thyroid cancer. TCRdb re-clonotyped the PCR reads via MiXCR. TCRdb assigned the V and J calls; the authors' analysis was not used. The sample lists about 52,000 clones, approximately 17% occurring once. In regard to this clone: The target antigen is unknown. This same CDR3 is encoded by further DNA sequences in the sample.

The clonotype comes from a female donor with papillary thyroid cancer or a benign thyroid nodule (not recorded which). Some clones in this sample may be carry-over from other donors' samples. The sample comprised blood. V and J are TRBV6-1 and TRBJ2-2; 7 nucleotides line up with TRBD1. The CDR3 bases are TGTGCCAGCATGCCCCGGACAGGCATCGGGGAGCTGTTTTTT. This encodes CASMPRTGIGELFF.